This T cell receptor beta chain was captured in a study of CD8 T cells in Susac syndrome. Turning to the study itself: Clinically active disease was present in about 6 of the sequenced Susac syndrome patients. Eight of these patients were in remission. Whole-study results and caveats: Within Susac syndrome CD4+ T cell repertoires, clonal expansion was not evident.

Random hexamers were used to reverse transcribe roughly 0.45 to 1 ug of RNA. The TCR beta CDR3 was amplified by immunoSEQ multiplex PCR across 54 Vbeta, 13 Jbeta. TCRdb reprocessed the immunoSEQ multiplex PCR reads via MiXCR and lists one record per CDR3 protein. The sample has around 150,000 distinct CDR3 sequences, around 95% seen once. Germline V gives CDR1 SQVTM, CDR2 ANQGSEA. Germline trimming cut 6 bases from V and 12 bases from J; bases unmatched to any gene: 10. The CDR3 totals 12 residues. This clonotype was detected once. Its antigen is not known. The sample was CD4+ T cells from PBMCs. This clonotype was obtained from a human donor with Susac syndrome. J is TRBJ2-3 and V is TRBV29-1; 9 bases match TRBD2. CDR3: CSVAPSGNFQYF. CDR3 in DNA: TGCAGCGTCGCCCCTAGCGGGAACTTTCAGTATTTT.